The text below deals with one T cell receptor beta chain. It lacks a known antigen. No much larger clone exists at a distance of one base, and base qualities are not known. Cut back by 0 bases and 7 bases, the V and J ends lie 12 bases apart. The CDR3 spans 15 residues, from the cysteine through the phenylalanine. Left in the record is the CDR3 DNA by itself, 45 bases read in frame from the first base. CDR1 and CDR2 are read off the germline V gene (reference sequence) as PRHDT and FYEKMQ. CD8 naive samples were obtained by positive selection for CCR7 among CD45RO-negative cells, yielding a CD45RA+CCR7+ population from which TemRA cells were excluded. Healthy HIV-negative adults with no recently reported acute infections or vaccinations were included as donors. Only Caucasian adults living in Nashville, Tennessee, USA were represented among the donors. Blood was obtained by leukapheresis, after which PBMCs were separated by Ficoll-Histopaque density gradient centrifugation and cryopreserved in liquid nitrogen vapor phase. Analytical flow cytometry was used to check the purity and quantity of every magnetically sorted T cell population. From each sorted fraction, genomic DNA was isolated and quantified by UV absorbance on a Nanodrop 2000c.

These data are taken from a study of shared clonotypes between healthy human individuals (dated by TCRdb to about 2020). General notes on the study: The cohort comprised two women and three men aged 18 to 49 years. For each donor, CD4 naive and CD4 memory were each run on three plates, CD8 naive on two plates, and CD8 memory on one plate. Different laboratories and diverse techniques were used to prepare libraries and sequence TCR repertoires, to increase sequencing depth and limit assay-specific biases. Per donor, leukapheresis produced somewhere between about 0.94 and 9 billion PBMCs. To estimate repertoire size and how much clonotype sharing occurs between individuals, the study deeply sequenced the blood TCR repertoires of roughly 5 healthy adults.

Findings and caveats that apply to the study as a whole: Incomplete sequencing was indicated by rarefaction of sorted-subset datasets, despite the large sequencing depth. The genetic and exposure-history diversity represented was limited by the small number of donors. Approximately 4.8% of naive CD4, 3.5% of naive CD8, roughly 2.4% of memory CD4, and 0.4% of memory CD8 clonotypes were shared across four donors. Pairwise subsampling indicated that sequencing depth was expected to affect the degree of clonotype sharing among donors. Compared with non-shared clonotypes, clonotypes shared by all four sorted-subset donors had higher generation probabilities. Sampling was restricted to blood, and TCR repertoires in tissue are likely to differ from TCR repertoires in blood. Estimated clonotype richness was generally larger for naive than for memory subsets.

TCR CDR3 regions were amplified from genomic DNA by multiplex PCR using the deep immunoSEQ assay. Extracted genomic DNA from each cell subset was distributed evenly across all wells of several immunoSEQ 96-well plates, and each plate was treated as a replicate. For sorted subsets, each replicate PCR was loaded with about 0.2 ug genomic DNA, equivalent to some 27,000 T cell genomes. Purified libraries were quantified with a Qubit 3.0 fluorometer, sized on a Bioanalyzer 2100, and re-quantified with the KAPA Library Quantification kit. A separate single-read 150-cycle Illumina NextSeq 550 flow cell was used to sequence each immunoSEQ 96-well plate. Processing in the source paper ran as follows. The immunoSEQ output contained only junctional sequences without quality scores, so filtering could not match that applied to full-length reads. To assign V/J genes and CDR3, sequences were annotated against IMGT germline references using PyIR, a Python wrapper for IgBLAST v1.9. Reads were filtered out if the reads had weak V/J assignments (E-value above 1e-6), no CDR3, stop codons, out-of-frame junctions, or ambiguous translated residues. V3J clonotypes were defined by identical inferred V gene, J gene, and CDR3 amino acid sequence. Percentage overlap between repertoires was computed as shared unique clonotypes divided by the size of the smaller repertoire. Richness of each repertoire was evaluated using RTK rarefaction, the Chao1 estimator, and Recon v2.1 estimates of unobserved clonotypes. OLGA was used to compute generation probabilities for all TCRbeta clonotypes that the gDNA method yielded from a handful of donors. TCRdb mirrors the immuneACCESS table, restricted to in-frame sequences. Some clones are absent from its copies; in checked studies, under half trace to an unresolved V gene, and the reason for the others is unknown. V and J calls and clone size follow that table, whereas D and trimming were derived from the DNA. For this sample the table gives about 2 million clones, of which just under 95% were detected only once. The ten largest clones represent approximately 1.2% of the sample.

This clonotype was sampled from a man between 18 and 35 years old in good health. The sequence links TRBV13 to TRBJ2-2; too little of a D gene remains to name it. The sequenced sample was naive CD8+ T cells sorted from blood. Per the publication, the cell subset or site label means: CD45RA+CCR7+. Read as DNA, the sequence is TGTGCCAGCAGCTTAGGAGGCGGTTCGGTCGGGGAGCTGTTTTTT. This yields the protein CASSLGGGSVGELFF.